The 24 T cell receptor beta chains given below trace back to one sample, sequenced in a study of shared clonotypes between healthy human individuals (dated by TCRdb to 2018 to 2020). The receptor library was made with the immunoSEQ multiplex PCR assay. TCRdb mirrors the immuneACCESS table, restricted to in-frame sequences. Some clones are absent from its copies; in checked studies, under half trace to an unresolved V gene, and the reason for the others is unknown. This sample holds some 2,000,000 clones; about 95% were observed only once. The top ten clonotypes cover about 1.1% of the sample. CD8 naive samples were obtained by positive selection for CCR7 among CD45RO-negative cells, yielding a CD45RA+CCR7+ population from which TemRA cells were excluded. The sample taken for sequencing was naive CD8+ T cells sorted from blood. In the paper's terms, the cell subset or site label means: CD45RA+CCR7+. Every receptor here comes from a man aged 18 to 29 in good health.

The V call is TRBV5-6, the J call TRBJ2-6, with TRBD1 as a possible D gene (5 bases). This CDR3 spans 15 amino acids. Trimming stripped 0 bases from V and 2 bases from J, with 6 bases between. Germline assignment: CDR1 SGHDT and CDR2 YYEEEE. This CDR3 is CASSLGQTGANVLTF. The CDR3 bases are TGTGCCAGCAGCTTGGGACAGACTGGGGCCAACGTCCTGACTTTC.

The chain uses TRBV30 and TRBJ2-1; 11 bases are shared with TRBD2. This CDR3 is built from 14 residues. The J segment lost 3 bases and the V segment lost 5 bases, leaving 3 bases of the junction unmatched. Germline CDR1 and CDR2: GTSNPN and SVGIG (reference sequence). CDR3 sequence: CAWGTSGLYNEQFF. CDR3 nucleotides: TGTGCCTGGGGGACTAGCGGACTCTACAATGAGCAGTTCTTC. The variable domain in full, completed from reference TRBV30 and TRBJ2-1, reads SQTIHQWPATLVQPVGSPLSLECTVEGTSNPNLYWYRQAAGRGLQLLFYSVGIGQISSEVPQNLSASRPQDRQFILSSKKLLLSDSGFYLCAWGTSGLYNEQFFGPGTRLTVL.

Remarks on this clone: Different DNA sequences within this sample yield the same CDR3. This sequence joins TRBV10-3 and TRBJ2-7; D is unclear. Trimming cost V 3 bases and J 0 bases, with 6 bases left between them. The length of the CDR3 is 13 residues. CDR1 and CDR2 (germline): ENHRY, SYGVKD. The CDR3 region is CAISEGSSYEQYF. CDR3 in DNA: TGTGCCATCAGTGAAGGCAGCTCCTACGAGCAGTACTTC.

The chain is built from TRBV13 and TRBJ2-7; D may be TRBD2 (5 bases). The CDR3 has 14 residues. The germline V gene has CDR1 PRHDT and CDR2 FYEKMQ (reference sequence). Trimming cost V 6 bases and J 0 bases, with 12 bases left between them. The CDR3 protein is CASRARATSYEQYF. CDR3 coding DNA: TGTGCCAGCAGGGCGCGGGCCACCTCCTACGAGCAGTACTTC.

The J gene is TRBJ2-7, the V gene TRBV4-1, with 8 bases aligning to TRBD1. The V segment lost 4 bases and the J segment 3 bases; nucleotides outside the gene matches: 8. This CDR3 region has 15 residues. CDR1 and CDR2 from the germline V gene are MGHRA and YSYEKL. The CDR3 reads CASSPSRTGSYEQYF. The CDR3 bases are TGCGCCAGCAGCCCTAGCAGGACAGGGAGCTACGAGCAGTACTTC.

This clone was detected only once. The chain employs TRBV7-9 and TRBJ2-3, with D possibly being TRBD1 (6 bases). CDR1 is SEHNR, CDR2 FQNEAQ, per germline (reference sequence). The CDR3 covers 14 residues. DNA for the CDR3: TGTGCTGGGGGCACCTGGCCAGTCGCAGATACGCAGTATTTT. This encodes CAGGTWPVADTQYF. Full variable domain (missing parts from reference TRBV7-9 and TRBJ2-3): DTGVSQNPRHKITKRGQNVTFRCDPISEHNRLYWYRQTLGQGPEFLTYFQNEAQLEKSRLLSDRFSAERPKGSFSTLEIQRTEQGDSAMYLCAGGTWPVADTQYFGPGTRLTVL.

V usage is TRBV27 and J usage is TRBJ2-7; D tentatively reads TRBD1 or TRBD2 (5 bases each). V shed 2 bases and J shed 6 bases, with 20 bases lying between them. This CDR3 region has 16 residues. Germline V CDR1 and CDR2: MNHEY, SMNVEV (reference sequence). CDR3 sequence (DNA): TGTGCCAGCAGTTTAGTCCGTGTCGACGGGACGGGCGAGCAGTACTTC. It specifies CASSLVRVDGTGEQYF.

This sequence joins TRBV6-5 and TRBJ2-7; TRBD2 matches at 9 bases. The junction had 7 bases not matched to a gene; V was cut back by 4 bases and J by 0 bases. Germline assignment: CDR1 MNHEY and CDR2 SVGAGI. The CDR3 runs 16 residues. The CDR3, as DNA: TGTGCCAGCAGTTTTACTAGCGGGTCCGCCTCCTACGAGCAGTACTTC. Protein product: CASSFTSGSASYEQYF.

This rearrangement joins TRBV7-9 to TRBJ2-3, with 9 bases identical to TRBD2. V was pared by 5 bases and J by 4 bases, with 10 bases of the junction left unmatched. This CDR3 contains 16 residues. Germline CDR1 SEHNR, CDR2 FQNEAQ (reference sequence). The CDR3 sequence is CASSVAAGGPADTQYF. As DNA, the CDR3 is TGTGCCAGCAGCGTCGCGGCGGGAGGGCCCGCAGATACGCAGTATTTT.

The chain joins TRBV4-1 to TRBJ2-1, with 13 bases aligning to TRBD2. In germline, CDR1 is MGHRA, CDR2 YSYEKL. The CDR3 contains 16 residues. After removal of 0 bases from V and 5 bases from J, the junction contained 1 base not matched to a gene. The CDR3 nucleotides read TGCGCCAGCAGCCAAGAGGGGACTAGCGGGAACAATGAGCAGTTCTTC. Translation: CASSQEGTSGNNEQFF.

This clone was counted between two and nine times. The V call is TRBV7-2, the J call TRBJ1-4, with D unresolved. The CDR3 is 17 residues long. V was trimmed by 5 bases and J by 6 bases, leaving 22 bases between them. Germline V lookup: CDR1 SGHTA, CDR2 FQGNSA. The CDR3 DNA follows: TGTGCCAGCAGCCCACTAGAGGTCGAGAGAGTATATGAAAAACTGTTTTTT. It specifies CASSPLEVERVYEKLFF.

V is TRBV30 and J is TRBJ1-2; D is perhaps TRBD1 (5 bases). Germline V gene lookup returns CDR1 GTSNPN and CDR2 SVGIG (reference sequence). Deletions cut 0 bases from V and 4 bases from J, with 15 bases between. The CDR3 consists of 15 residues. The CDR3 reads CAWSVPWTPLYGYTF. Written as DNA, the CDR3 is TGTGCCTGGAGTGTACCTTGGACACCTCTCTATGGCTACACCTTC.

The rearrangement links TRBV2 to TRBJ1-2; 7 bases match TRBD1. After removal of 0 bases from V and 8 bases from J, the junction contained 9 bases not matched to a gene. The germline V gene has CDR1 SNHLY and CDR2 FYNNEI. The CDR3 totals 15 residues. The CDR3: CASSEALEGARGYTF. CDR3 DNA: TGTGCCAGCAGTGAAGCGTTGGAGGGGGCGCGCGGCTACACCTTC.

The V gene is TRBV5-6, the J gene TRBJ1-1, with D uncertain. This CDR3 contains 16 residues. The germline V gene encodes CDR1 SGHDT and CDR2 YYEEEE. Trimming cost V 2 bases and J 0 bases, with 14 bases left between them. CDR3 sequence: CASSFYRTVMNTEAFF. For the CDR3, the DNA is TGTGCCAGCAGCTTTTATCGGACGGTAATGAACACTGAAGCTTTCTTT.

The chain has TRBV7-2 and TRBJ2-7; 9 bases match TRBD1. Germline V gives CDR1 SGHTA, CDR2 FQGNSA. This CDR3 is 14 amino acids long. The J segment lost 2 bases and the V segment lost 8 bases, leaving 7 bases of the junction unmatched. The chain's CDR3 is CASATGTGTYEQYF. The CDR3, as DNA: TGTGCCAGCGCAACCGGGACAGGGACCTACGAGCAGTACTTC.

The chain combines TRBV5-4 with TRBJ2-2, with D possibly matching TRBD2 (5 bases). V was clipped by 4 bases and J by 0 bases, with 10 bases between them. This CDR3 is built from 15 residues. Germline assignment: CDR1 SGHNT and CDR2 YYREEE (reference sequence). The CDR3 loop reads CASSPPGSNTGELFF. CDR3 DNA: TGTGCCAGCAGCCCCCCGGGGTCGAACACCGGGGAGCTGTTTTTT.

The chain employs TRBV27 and TRBJ1-1; no clear D gene. Trimming cost V 3 bases and J 1 base, with 12 bases left between them. The germline gives CDR1 MNHEY, CDR2 SMNVEV (reference sequence). The CDR3 consists of 15 residues. The CDR3 protein is CASSFGPEGNTEAFF. The DNA of the CDR3 is TGTGCCAGCAGTTTTGGTCCGGAGGGGAACACTGAAGCTTTCTTT.

The chain has TRBV28 and TRBJ1-1; tentatively, D is TRBD1 (6 bases). CDR1 is MDHEN and CDR2 is SYDVKM in the germline V gene. This CDR3 is 16 amino acids long. V lost 2 bases and J lost 3, with 16 bases in between. The CDR3 nucleotides read TGTGCCAGCAGTTTACCCCCAGGGGCTCTTGACACTGAAGCTTTCTTT. Residues: CASSLPPGALDTEAFF.

Note on this clone: Germline and junction disagree at one end, which may indicate a read error. This chain links TRBV6-6 with TRBJ1-4; TRBD1 agrees at 7 bases. In germline, CDR1 is MNHNY, CDR2 SVGAGI (reference sequence). This CDR3 spans 12 amino acids. This CDR3 is CASSSLGQVSDF. CDR3 DNA: TGTGCCAGCAGCTCCCTAGGACAGGTTTCCGATTTT.

The chain employs TRBV6-5 and TRBJ2-7, with D possibly TRBD2 on 6 matching bases. This CDR3 is built from 16 residues. The V gene's germline CDR1 is MNHEY and CDR2 SVGAGI. V was pared by 0 bases and J by 3 bases, with 15 bases between. The CDR3 DNA reads TGTGCCAGCAGTTACTCGAGGTTTGGAGGGATCTACGAGCAGTACTTC. Protein sequence: CASSYSRFGGIYEQYF.

This clone came up once. This sequence joins TRBV7-9 and TRBJ1-1; D call uncertain. Germline lookup yields CDR1 SEHNR and CDR2 FQNEAQ (reference sequence). This CDR3 has 14 amino acids. V lost 2 bases, J lost 4 bases, and 11 bases lay in between. This CDR3 reads CASSLIAGTTEAFF. The DNA of the CDR3 is TGTGCCAGCAGCTTAATCGCAGGAACCACTGAAGCTTTCTTT.

V usage is TRBV19 and J usage is TRBJ1-1; D perhaps matches TRBD1 (6 bases). CDR1 is LNHDA, CDR2 SQIVND, per germline (reference sequence). There are 15 residues in the CDR3. Trimming left V 5 bases short and J 0 bases short, with 13 bases between. The chain's CDR3 is CASSPRTAMNTEAFF. The CDR3 DNA reads as TGTGCCAGTAGTCCACGGACAGCTATGAACACTGAAGCTTTCTTT.

The chain has TRBV9 and TRBJ2-1, with TRBD2 identical over 8 bases. V was clipped by 0 bases and J by 4 bases; unmatched bases: 3. The CDR3 totals 15 residues. Germline CDR1 reads SGDLS; CDR2 reads YYNGEE. The CDR3 nucleotides read TGTGCCAGCAGCGTAGTTAGCGGGGCTTACAATGAGCAGTTCTTC. Its protein product is CASSVVSGAYNEQFF.

J is TRBJ2-5 and V is TRBV5-1; D remains unclear. Germline loops: CDR1 SGHRS, CDR2 YFSETQ. Trimming cost V 3 bases and J 0 bases, with 12 bases left between them. This CDR3 has 15 residues. The CDR3 coding sequence is TGCGCCAGCAGCTCTGAAGGAGAGCACCAAGAGACCCAGTACTTC. Translation gives CASSSEGEHQETQYF. The full variable domain, rest sourced from reference TRBV5-1 and TRBJ2-5, is KAGVTQTPRYLIKTRGQQVTLSCSPISGHRSVSWYQQTPGQGLQFLFEYFSETQRNKGNFPGRFSGRQFSNSRSEMNVSTLELGDSALYLCASSSEGEHQETQYFGPGTRLLVL.